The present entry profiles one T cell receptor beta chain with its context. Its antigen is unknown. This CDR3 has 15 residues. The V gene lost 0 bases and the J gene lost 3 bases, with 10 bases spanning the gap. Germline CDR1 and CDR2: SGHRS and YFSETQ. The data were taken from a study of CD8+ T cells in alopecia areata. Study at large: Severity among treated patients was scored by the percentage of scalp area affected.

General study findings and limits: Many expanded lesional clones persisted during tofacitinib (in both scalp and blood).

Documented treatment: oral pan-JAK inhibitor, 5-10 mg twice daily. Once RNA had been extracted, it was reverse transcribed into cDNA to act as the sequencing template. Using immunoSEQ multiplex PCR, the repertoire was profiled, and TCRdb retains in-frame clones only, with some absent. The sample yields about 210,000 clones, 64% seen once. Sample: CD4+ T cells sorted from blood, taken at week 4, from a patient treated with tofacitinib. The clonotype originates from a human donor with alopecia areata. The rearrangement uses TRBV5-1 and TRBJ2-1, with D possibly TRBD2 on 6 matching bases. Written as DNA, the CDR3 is TGCGCCAGCAGCTTGGAGCGGAGGGACTACAATGAGCAGTTCTTC. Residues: CASSLERRDYNEQFF.